Below, 15 T cell receptor beta chains from the same sample are listed, as sequenced in a study of Graves' ophthalmopathy and Graves' hyperthyroidism. Scientists amplified the TCR beta CDR3 regions from RNA transcripts. First-round RT-PCR used HTBI primers; second-round multiplex PCR followed. One entry per CDR3 protein, called by TCRdb with MiXCR from the multiplex PCR reads. Here the sample spans approximately 700,000 distinct CDR3 sequences, approximately 40% being singletons. Material for sequencing was peripheral blood. Receptor source: an adult man with Graves' ophthalmopathy.

In nucleotides, the CDR3 is TGCGCCAGCAGCCAAGATGGACTCGGCTACACCTTC. This codes for CASSQDGLGYTF. This chain uses TRBV5-1 with TRBJ1-2, with unresolved D. Trimming shortened V by 4 bases and J by 8 bases, and 12 bases separated the two germline ends. The CDR3 spans 12 residues. Germline lookup yields CDR1 SGHRS and CDR2 YFSETQ.

This clonotype turned up a few times. A much bigger clone sits one base away, suggesting this may be a read error. The chain combines TRBV7-9 with TRBJ1-1; D perhaps matches TRBD1 (6 bases). Germline V gene lookup returns CDR1 SEHNR and CDR2 FQNEAQ (reference sequence). V was cut by 3 bases and J by 6 bases, with 11 bases left in between. The CDR3 spans 13 residues. DNA for the CDR3: TGTGCCAGCAGCTTCGGACAGATCCCTGAAGCTTTCTTT. The encoded protein is CASSFGQIPEAFF.

This clonotype has just a few counts. V and J are TRBV7-9 and TRBJ2-7, with a tentative D call TRBD2 (5 bases). V was clipped by 0 bases and J by 0 bases, with 12 bases between them. The CDR3 length is 16 residues. The germline gives CDR1 SEHNR, CDR2 FQNEAQ (reference sequence). This chain's CDR3 is CASSLAGVRSSYEQYF. CDR3 coding DNA: TGTGCCAGCAGCTTAGCCGGGGTAAGGAGCTCCTACGAGCAGTACTTC.

This sequence joins TRBV25-1 and TRBJ1-1; the D is unclear. This CDR3 has 12 amino acids. The germline V and J ends were trimmed by 5 bases and 8 bases, with 12 bases remaining between them. Germline CDR1 MGHDK, CDR2 SYGVNS. CDR3 DNA sequence: TGTGCCAGCAGTCGACTCACCAACGAAGCTTTCTTT. Translating gives CASSRLTNEAFF.

Note on this clonotype: The junction does not match germline at one end; this may be a read error. The chain is built from TRBV10-2 and TRBJ2-7; TRBD1 aligns across 7 bases. The germline gives CDR1 WSHSY, CDR2 SAAADI. This CDR3 spans 15 amino acids. This CDR3 reads CASSPSDRYLYEQYF. As DNA, the CDR3 is TGTGCCAGCTCACCTTCGGACAGGTACCTCTACGAGCAGTACTTC.

The chain employs TRBV7-3 and TRBJ1-1, with a weak D call TRBD1 (5 bases). The germline V gene encodes CDR1 SGHTA and CDR2 FQGTGA. This CDR3 region has 15 residues. Trimming took off 3 bases at V and 4 bases at J, with 15 bases between the two ends. The CDR3 loop is CASSFGFGGSTEAFF. The CDR3 DNA reads TGTGCCAGCAGCTTTGGTTTTGGGGGATCCACTGAAGCTTTCTTT.

The table lists this clonotype with many counts. This chain joins TRBV2 and TRBJ1-3; no definite D call. Trimming removed 6 bases at V and 0 bases at J, with 15 bases between. Per the germline V gene, CDR1 is SNHLY and CDR2 is FYNNEI. There are 16 residues in the CDR3. The DNA for the CDR3 is TGTGCCAGCAGGGGCATGACGGTGCACTCTGGAAACACCATATATTTT. Its translation: CASRGMTVHSGNTIYF.

This clonotype was seen more than once but under ten times. The chain joins TRBV6-5 to TRBJ2-5, with TRBD1 as a possible D gene (7 bases). Looked up from germline, CDR1 is MNHEY and CDR2 is SVGAGI. The CDR3 contains 15 residues. The V end lost 2 bases, the J end lost 5 bases, and 15 bases lay between the germline ends. The CDR3, as DNA: TGTGCCAGCAGTTACGTATCGCGGGACAGTGAGACCCAGTACTTC. It encodes CASSYVSRDSETQYF.

This clonotype was seen only a few times. V is TRBV7-9 and J is TRBJ2-2; D possibly corresponds to TRBD2 (7 bases). This CDR3 contains 16 residues. CDR1 and CDR2 (germline): SEHNR, FQNEAQ (reference sequence). The ends were cut back, 5 bases at V and 3 bases at J, with 16 bases in the middle. CDR3 bases: TGTGCCAGCAGCCAAGAAGGGGGGGCGGACACCGGGGAGCTGTTTTTT. It yields the protein CASSQEGGADTGELFF.

This clonotype came up many times. The rearrangement links TRBV29-1 to TRBJ1-2, with no clear D. CDR1 and CDR2 (germline): SQVTM, ANQGSEA. The CDR3 has 13 amino acids. V lost 0 bases and J 8 bases, leaving 13 bases between the germline ends. The CDR3 is CSVEDGTEEGYTF. CDR3 coding DNA: TGCAGCGTTGAAGATGGCACAGAAGAAGGCTACACCTTC.

The CDR3 loop reads CSARDIGSTDTQYF. The CDR3 DNA sequence: TGCAGTGCTAGAGATATCGGCAGCACAGATACGCAGTATTTT. This chain uses TRBV20-1 with TRBJ2-3; D remains unclear. V lost 0 bases, J lost 0 bases, and 7 bases lay in between. Germline values: CDR1 DFQATT, CDR2 SNEGSKA (reference sequence). The CDR3 sequence is 14 residues long.

With respect to this clonotype: Since a much larger clone is just one base distant, this may be a read error. The chain employs TRBV7-9 and TRBJ1-1; D not certain. Germline V gene lookup returns CDR1 SEHNR and CDR2 FQNEAQ (reference sequence). The CDR3 extends over 17 amino acids. Trimming left V 2 bases short and J 4 bases short, with 20 bases between. CDR3 in amino acids: CASSLSGSEEWSTEAFF. DNA for the CDR3: TGTGCCAGCAGCTTAAGCGGGTCCGAGGAGTGGAGCACTGAAGCTTTCTTT.

The chain joins TRBV20-1 to TRBJ1-3, with no clear D. V lost 0 bases, J lost 0 bases, and 12 bases lay in between. The CDR3 has 16 amino acids. Germline V gene data show CDR1 as DFQATT and CDR2 as SNEGSKA (reference sequence). The CDR3 nucleotides read TGCAGTGCTAGAGAGATGGACTCCAACTCTGGAAACACCATATATTTT. Its protein product is CSAREMDSNSGNTIYF.

Details on this clonotype: Germline and junction disagree at one end, which may indicate a read error. V and J are TRBV9 and TRBJ1-1, with D possibly TRBD1 on 6 matching bases. The CDR3 loop spans 15 amino acids. Germline CDR1 reads SGDLS; CDR2 reads YYNGEE. In nucleotides, the CDR3 is TGTGCCAGCAGCGTTCGGGCCGGAGGGGGGGAAGGCGCTTCCTTT. Its protein product is CASSVRAGGGEGASF. Using reference TRBV9 and TRBJ1-1 for the parts outside the CDR3, the full variable domain is DSGVTQTPKHLITATGQRVTLRCSPRSGDLSVYWYQQSLDQGLQFLIQYYNGEERAKGNILERFSAQQFPDLHSELNLSSLELGDSALYFCASSVRAGGGEGASFGQGTRLTVV.

This clonotype was observed many times. The CDR3 does not close with the conserved phenylalanine or tryptophan, likely indicating a read error. No DNA is shown, since the ends of the CDR3 on it are uncertain; the CDR3 is the one TCRdb lists. The chain carries TRBV29-1 and TRBJ2-7; the table gives TRBD1 as D, unverified against the DNA. Germline CDR1 reads SQVTM; CDR2 reads ANQGSEA. The length of the CDR3 is 8 amino acids, counting both ends. This CDR3 is CSVEGGCL.